The 20 T cell receptor beta chains given below trace back to one sample, sequenced in a study of T cells in Graves' hyperthyroidism and ophthalmopathy. Authors of the study amplified TCR beta CDR3 regions from RNA transcripts. HTBI primers were used for first-round RT-PCR of the TCR CDR3. Each CDR3 protein gets one entry after TCRdb re-called the multiplex PCR reads with MiXCR. The sample lists 500,000 to 650,000 distinct CDR3 sequences; about 20% were seen once. Sequenced input: blood. The receptors were gathered from a man aged 35-49 years with Graves' ophthalmopathy.

The J gene is TRBJ2-3, the V gene TRBV12-3 or TRBV12-4; 10 positions match TRBD2. This CDR3 contains 15 residues. V lost 1 base, J lost 5 bases, and 3 bases stayed unmatched. This CDR3 reads CASSLVAGGRDTQYF. The CDR3, as DNA: TGTGCCAGCAGTTTAGTAGCGGGGGGCCGAGATACGCAGTATTTT.

This rearrangement joins TRBV7-9 to TRBJ1-1, with D unclear. V lost 6 bases, J lost 7 bases, and 12 bases lay in between. The CDR3 spans 12 residues. Germline lookup yields CDR1 SEHNR and CDR2 FQNEAQ (reference sequence). The CDR3 spells CASSSLEGEAFF. DNA of the CDR3: TGTGCCAGCAGTAGCTTAGAGGGTGAAGCTTTCTTT.

At least ten counts were recorded for this clonotype. The V and J genes are TRBV11-2 and TRBJ2-3; D call uncertain. The germline gives CDR1 SGHAT, CDR2 FQNNGV. With 0 bases removed from V and 7 bases from J, the gap between germline ends came to 8 bases. The CDR3 spans 13 residues. This CDR3 is CASSLDGGNTQYF. CDR3 sequence (DNA): TGTGCCAGCAGCTTAGATGGTGGGAATACGCAGTATTTT.

This clonotype has more than one count but fewer than ten. V gene TRBV9 combines with J gene TRBJ2-3; D may be TRBD2 (7 bases). The germline V and J ends were trimmed by 4 bases and 6 bases, with 18 bases remaining between them. Germline CDR1 SGDLS, CDR2 YYNGEE. This CDR3 spans 15 amino acids. CDR3 sequence reads: CASSSRWGGADTQYF. CDR3 bases: TGTGCCAGCAGCTCTCGTTGGGGGGGGGCGGATACGCAGTATTTT.

The chain has TRBV6-1 and TRBJ1-1, with D maybe TRBD1 (5 bases). Germline V gene sequence: CDR1 MNHNS, CDR2 SASEGT. V was shortened by 7 bases and J by 0 bases, with 12 bases between the two germline ends. The CDR3 extends over 14 amino acids. Here the CDR3 reads CASTSGTMNTEAFF. The CDR3 bases are TGTGCCAGCACCTCTGGGACTATGAACACTGAAGCTTTCTTT.

CDR3 coding DNA: TGCAGTGCTTTGGACCGCCCCTTTAAAGCTTTCTTT. Translated, it gives CSALDRPFKAFF. The V and J genes are TRBV20-1 and TRBJ1-1; D ambiguous. The CDR3 runs to 12 residues. CDR1 and CDR2 (germline): DFQATT, SNEGSKA (reference sequence). V gave up 5 bases and J gave up 9 bases, with 16 bases separating them.

This clonotype came up a few times. This chain connects TRBV6-2 or TRBV6-3 to TRBJ1-5; D is uncertain. CDR3 length: 13 amino acids. Trimming removed 0 bases from V and 7 bases from J, with 7 bases in between. Germline loops: CDR1 MNHEY, CDR2 SVGEGT. As DNA, the CDR3 is TGTGCCAGCAGTTACTCAGAGGTGCAGCCCCAGCATTTT. Translation: CASSYSEVQPQHF.

V is TRBV6-1 and J is TRBJ2-2; 8 bases are a match to TRBD2. The V segment lost 7 bases and the J segment 5 bases; nucleotides outside the gene matches: 9. The CDR3 loop spans 15 amino acids. Germline assignment: CDR1 MNHNS and CDR2 SASEGT. CDR3 amino acids: CASTRRGLGTGELFF. As DNA, the CDR3 is TGTGCCAGCACCCGGAGGGGACTAGGGACCGGGGAGCTGTTTTTT.

This clonotype showed up many times. The chain recombines TRBV6-1 with TRBJ1-5; 9 bases agree with TRBD1. The V and J ends lost 8 bases and 3 bases, in that order; junction bases with no gene match: 8. The CDR3 consists of 15 residues. Germline V gives CDR1 MNHNS, CDR2 SASEGT. The CDR3 spells CASGRDRGNNQPQHF. In DNA form, the CDR3 reads TGTGCCAGCGGTCGAGACAGGGGGAACAATCAGCCCCAGCATTTT.

This clonotype occurred a few times. This chain links TRBV7-9 with TRBJ1-2; maybe TRBD1 (6 bases). Germline V gene lookup returns CDR1 SEHNR and CDR2 FQNEAQ (reference sequence). V lost 5 bases and J lost 5, with 15 bases in between. The CDR3 is made up of 14 amino acids. CDR3 in DNA: TGTGCCAGCAGCCCCCAGGGGACGGGGTATGGCTACACCTTC. Residues: CASSPQGTGYGYTF. Supplemented by reference TRBV7-9 and TRBJ1-2, the full variable domain reads DTGVSQNPRHKITKRGQNVTFRCDPISEHNRLYWYRQTLGQGPEFLTYFQNEAQLEKSRLLSDRFSAERPKGSFSTLEIQRTEQGDSAMYLCASSPQGTGYGYTFGSGTRLTVV.

This clonotype was counted ten times or more. The rearrangement joins TRBV28 to TRBJ2-4, with TRBD1 matching over 11 bases. CDR3 size: 15 residues. Losses at the gene ends were 5 bases for V and 6 bases for J; bases not matched to a gene: 6. CDR1 and CDR2 from the germline V gene are MDHEN and SYDVKM. For the CDR3, the DNA is TGTGCCAGCAGTCCCCCGGACAGGGGGCTAAACATTCAGTACTTC. Its protein is CASSPPDRGLNIQYF.

The chain carries TRBV28 and TRBJ2-4; D gene ambiguous. This CDR3 has 13 amino acids. The germline V gene encodes CDR1 MDHEN and CDR2 SYDVKM. The V and J ends lost 3 bases and 6 bases respectively, with 9 bases between them. CDR3 in amino acids: CASSLGLVNIQYF. In DNA form, the CDR3 reads TGTGCCAGCAGTTTGGGGTTGGTAAACATTCAGTACTTC.

The rearrangement joins TRBV14 to TRBJ1-4; D is unresolved. The CDR3 is 17 residues long. V lost 4 bases and J lost 0, with 15 bases in between. Germline CDR1 SGHDN, CDR2 FVKESK. The CDR3 DNA reads TGTGCCAGCAGCCGACTTGGAGGAAGTCCAACTAATGAAAAACTGTTTTTT. This codes for CASSRLGGSPTNEKLFF.

This clonotype was detected a few times. The gene calls are TRBV11-2 and TRBJ2-3; maybe TRBD2 (5 bases). V was trimmed by 4 bases and J by 4 bases, leaving 9 bases between them. The CDR3 is 13 amino acids. Germline CDR1 SGHAT, CDR2 FQNNGV. This CDR3 is CASSWRRSDTQYF. The CDR3 coding sequence is TGTGCCAGCAGCTGGCGGAGGTCAGATACGCAGTATTTT.

This clonotype was counted many times. The chain combines TRBV27 with TRBJ1-2; D is possibly TRBD1 (5 bases). Germline CDR1 MNHEY, CDR2 SMNVEV (reference sequence). Trimming took 2 bases from V and 3 from J, leaving 13 bases between them. CDR3 size: 15 residues. The CDR3 sequence: CASSLKAGAHYGYTF. In DNA form, the CDR3 reads TGTGCCAGCAGTTTAAAGGCCGGGGCGCACTATGGCTACACCTTC.

The V call is TRBV12-5, the J call TRBJ2-3; TRBD1 is a possible D gene (5 bases). Trimming removed 2 bases at V and 5 bases at J, with 17 bases between. The CDR3 contains 16 residues. Germline CDR1 and CDR2: LGHNT and FRNRAP. In DNA form, the CDR3 reads TGTGCTAGTGGTTTGAAAGTGCAGGGAATGGGAGATACGCAGTATTTT. Amino acids: CASGLKVQGMGDTQYF.

This clonotype was seen only a few times. The chain uses TRBV10-3 and TRBJ1-6; D not certain. CDR1 and CDR2 (germline): ENHRY, SYGVKD. This CDR3 has 13 residues. V shed 3 bases and J shed 8 bases, with 8 bases lying between them. CDR3 nucleotide sequence: TGTGCCATCAGTGATAGGGAGGATTCACCCCTCCACTTT. Encoded protein: CAISDREDSPLHF.

DNA of the CDR3: TGCAGTGCTACCAGCGGGGAGAGTTTCACAGATACGCAGTATTTT. The encoded protein is CSATSGESFTDTQYF. The chain links TRBV20-1 to TRBJ2-3, with 7 nucleotides matching TRBD2. Germline V CDR1 and CDR2: DFQATT, SNEGSKA (reference sequence). This CDR3 contains 15 residues. The V segment lost 4 bases and the J segment 2 bases; nucleotides outside the gene matches: 9.

This clonotype was seen many times. V and J are TRBV20-1 and TRBJ2-3; D remains unclear. Germline V gene data show CDR1 as DFQATT and CDR2 as SNEGSKA (reference sequence). CDR3 length: 15 amino acids. Trimming removed 0 bases from V and 5 bases from J, with 15 bases in between. In DNA form, the CDR3 reads TGCAGTGCTAGAGATGACGTGGCCGGCAGAGATACGCAGTATTTT. Encoded protein: CSARDDVAGRDTQYF.

The J gene is TRBJ2-1, the V gene TRBV5-1; 7 bases map to TRBD1. Looked up from germline, CDR1 is SGHRS and CDR2 is YFSETQ. The CDR3 sequence is 18 residues long. Losses at the gene ends were 2 bases for V and 1 base for J; bases not matched to a gene: 12. The CDR3 nucleotides read TGCGCCAGCAGCTTACGGCGAGGGGGCGCGGGTTCCTACAATGAGCAGTTCTTC. Residues: CASSLRRGGAGSYNEQFF.